The rows below give T cell receptor beta chains drawn from one sample of a study of shared clonotypes between healthy human individuals. Clones were sequenced by immunoSEQ multiplex PCR, and TCRdb holds only the in-frame ones, with some missing. The table includes about 1,500,000 clones, approximately 97% detected once. Input material: naive CD4+ T cells sorted from blood. These receptors were taken from a man younger than 40 in good health. Both conserved end residues are part of each CDR3. The order of the fields is clone size, V gene, J gene, D gene, CDR3 protein, CDR3 DNA. The D gene is left open where the match is weak. Rows give clone size only sometimes, using once, few, many, or a class for an expanded clone.

once	TRBV18	TRBJ1-5	TRBD1	CASSPGTGSNQPQHF	TGTGCCAGCTCACCCGGGACAGGAAGCAATCAGCCCCAGCATTTT
.	TRBV7-9	TRBJ2-5	.	CASSLGVTQYF	TGTGCCAGCAGCCTAGGGGTGACCCAGTACTTC
.	TRBV5-6	TRBJ1-2	.	CASSPTATGSYGYTF	TGTGCCAGCAGTCCGACAGCCACGGGATCCTATGGCTACACCTTC
.	TRBV7-6	TRBJ2-2	.	CASSFQGTHTGELFF	TGTGCCAGCAGCTTTCAGGGAACTCACACCGGGGAGCTGTTTTTT
.	TRBV5-5	TRBJ2-2	.	CASSLVGKGELFF	TGTGCCAGCAGCTTGGTTGGAAAGGGGGAGCTGTTTTTT
.	TRBV5-1	TRBJ2-7	.	CASSSPTSRSRLTYEQYF	TGCGCCAGCAGCTCACCGACTAGTAGGTCTCGGTTGACCTACGAGCAGTACTTC
.	TRBV30	TRBJ2-2	TRBD1	CACPLDRRHITGELFF	TGTGCCTGTCCCCTGGACAGGAGGCATATCACCGGGGAGCTGTTTTTT
.	TRBV5-1	TRBJ2-1	.	CASSPTGRDNEQFF	TGCGCCAGCAGCCCAACCGGTCGGGACAATGAGCAGTTCTTC
.	TRBV30	TRBJ2-5	TRBD2	CAWSSHGLAERRETQYF	TGTGCCTGGAGTTCCCACGGACTAGCGGAGCGCCGGGAGACCCAGTACTTC
.	TRBV7-9	TRBJ1-4	.	CASSFRGREKLFF	TGTGCCAGCAGCTTCAGGGGTCGCGAAAAACTGTTTTTT
.	TRBV10-3	TRBJ2-5	.	CAISASMVWTARETQYF	TGTGCCATCAGTGCAAGCATGGTTTGGACAGCCAGGGAGACCCAGTACTTC
.	TRBV28	TRBJ1-1	.	CASSPLGGSEFF	TGTGCCAGCAGCCCACTGGGGGGGAGTGAGTTCTTT
.	TRBV29-1	TRBJ2-7	.	CSVGLSYEQYF	TGCAGCGTGGGGCTCTCCTACGAGCAGTACTTC
.	TRBV28	TRBJ1-1	.	CASSRSLNTEAFF	TGTGCCAGCAGCCGGTCCTTGAACACTGAAGCTTTCTTT
.	TRBV28	TRBJ1-4	.	CASSLFQGRVMEKLFF	TGTGCCAGCAGTTTATTCCAGGGTCGGGTAATGGAAAAACTGTTTTTT
.	TRBV6-5	TRBJ1-2	.	CASSYGPLGYTF	TGTGCCAGCAGTTACGGGCCTCTAGGCTACACCTTC
.	TRBV29-1	TRBJ2-1	TRBD2	CSVGGSGGSSYNEQFF	TGCAGCGTTGGCGGTAGCGGGGGGAGCTCCTACAATGAGCAGTTCTTC
.	TRBV19	TRBJ1-1	.	CASSLFVPSIMNTEAFF	TGTGCCAGTAGTCTCTTCGTTCCCAGCATAATGAACACTGAAGCTTTCTTT
once	TRBV6-5	TRBJ1-5	.	CASSYSGTLNQPQHF	TGTGCCAGCAGTTATTCCGGGACCCTTAATCAGCCCCAGCATTTT
.	TRBV14	TRBJ1-1	.	CASSQVSALNTEAFF	TGTGCCAGCAGCCAAGTTTCCGCGTTGAACACTGAAGCTTTCTTT
.	TRBV4-3	TRBJ1-5	.	CASSQEAGAGNNQPQHF	TGCGCCAGCAGCCAAGAAGCAGGGGCCGGCAACAATCAGCCCCAGCATTTT
once	TRBV10-1	TRBJ2-7	.	CASSDNYRLFLTYEQYF	TGCGCCAGCAGTGATAATTACAGGTTATTTCTTACCTACGAGCAGTACTTC
.	TRBV9	TRBJ2-2	.	CASSLRTNTGELFF	TGTGCCAGCAGCTTAAGGACTAACACCGGGGAGCTGTTTTTT
.	TRBV18	TRBJ1-2	TRBD1	CASSPPSSAGGYGYTF	TGTGCCAGCTCACCACCATCAAGTGCAGGGGGGTATGGCTACACCTTC
.	TRBV5-6	TRBJ1-4	.	CASSLAMGVDNEKLFF	TGTGCCAGCAGCTTGGCGATGGGCGTGGATAATGAAAAACTGTTTTTT
.	TRBV27	TRBJ1-5	.	CASSGLGGRYQPQHF	TGTGCCAGCAGTGGACTTGGTGGCAGGTATCAGCCCCAGCATTTT
.	TRBV7-8	TRBJ2-7	TRBD2	CASRPGTSTYYEQYF	TGTGCCAGCAGACCCGGGACTAGCACGTACTACGAGCAGTACTTC
.	TRBV28	TRBJ2-7	TRBD2	CASSRPGTSREQYF	TGTGCCAGCAGTCGACCTGGGACTAGTCGCGAGCAGTACTTC
.	TRBV7-6	TRBJ2-2	TRBD1	CASSLNEGAVGGELFF	TGTGCCAGCAGCTTAAACGAGGGGGCGGTTGGCGGGGAGCTGTTTTTT
.	TRBV6-5	TRBJ1-1	TRBD1	CASSPATGAEAFF	TGTGCCAGCAGCCCCGCGACAGGGGCTGAAGCTTTCTTT
.	TRBV7-8	TRBJ1-5	TRBD1	CASSSRGTDSNQPQHF	TGTGCCAGCAGCTCCCGAGGGACAGATAGCAATCAGCCCCAGCATTTT
once	TRBV6-6	TRBJ1-1	.	CASSGALSTEAFF	TGTGCCAGCAGTGGTGCGTTGAGCACTGAAGCTTTCTTT
.	TRBV9	TRBJ2-5	TRBD2	CASSPGLAGGIQETQYF	TGTGCCAGCAGCCCGGGACTAGCGGGAGGGATCCAAGAGACCCAGTACTTC
.	TRBV19	TRBJ1-2	.	CASKGVEASGSYTF	TGTGCCAGTAAGGGGGTAGAGGCCTCCGGGAGCTACACCTTC
.	TRBV28	TRBJ2-2	TRBD1	CASSLSWTGQNTGELFF	TGTGCCAGCAGCCTAAGCTGGACAGGGCAGAACACCGGGGAGCTGTTTTTT
.	TRBV10-3	TRBJ2-2	TRBD1	CAISDGDRGNTGELFF	TGTGCCATCAGTGATGGCGACAGGGGGAACACCGGGGAGCTGTTTTTT
.	TRBV28	TRBJ2-7	.	CASSSGGFYEQYF	TGTGCCAGCAGTTCGGGCGGGTTCTACGAGCAGTACTTC
.	TRBV9	TRBJ2-1	TRBD2	CASSVVTGGLPNEQFF	TGTGCCAGCAGCGTAGTTACGGGAGGCCTACCCAATGAGCAGTTCTTC
.	TRBV28	TRBJ2-3	TRBD1	CASSSGTGGTDTQYF	TGTGCCAGCAGTAGCGGGACAGGGGGAACAGATACGCAGTATTTT
.	TRBV19	TRBJ1-2	.	CASSILGDYGYTF	TGTGCCAGTAGTATTTTGGGAGACTATGGCTACACCTTC
.	TRBV19	TRBJ1-5	TRBD1	CASSISPTGGYQPQHF	TGTGCCAGTAGTATTAGTCCGACAGGGGGGTACCAGCCCCAGCATTTT
.	TRBV5-3	TRBJ2-1	TRBD2	CARSSRDFSGKYNEQFF	TGTGCCAGAAGCTCCCGGGATTTTAGCGGGAAATACAATGAGCAGTTCTTC
.	TRBV27	TRBJ1-5	.	CATSVGWGNQPQHF	TGTGCCACTTCGGTAGGATGGGGCAATCAGCCCCAGCATTTT
few	TRBV5-1	TRBJ2-1	.	CASSLSGDYNEQFF	TGCGCCAGCAGCTTGTCAGGGGACTACAATGAGCAGTTCTTC
.	TRBV7-2	TRBJ2-5	.	CASSLGGPKTQYF	TGTGCCAGCAGCTTAGGAGGCCCTAAGACCCAGTACTTC
.	TRBV5-6	TRBJ2-1	.	CASSSGQASYNEQFF	TGTGCCAGCAGCTCGGGACAAGCCTCCTACAATGAGCAGTTCTTC
.	TRBV5-6	TRBJ2-7	TRBD2	CASSLRIGTTTTYEQYF	TGTGCCAGCAGCCTTCGAATTGGGACTACCACAACCTACGAGCAGTACTTC